This T cell receptor (beta chain) was captured by sequencing in a study of cytomegalovirus exposure and HLA in healthy donors (dated by TCRdb to 2015 to 2018). Some background on the complete study: According to a later analysis, the approximately 130 validation repertoires were produced on the same platform as the approximately 600 repertoires of the first cohort. The aim of the study was to test whether cataloging public T cell receptors could identify signatures of past pathogen exposure. Along with the approximately 600-subject first cohort, a separate validation cohort of over a hundred different subjects was used. To predict cytomegalovirus infection status, the study combined high-throughput TCR immunosequencing, statistical association of individual TCRs with disease status, and machine learning.

Regarding this clone: Its antigen remains undetermined. Base qualities are not provided; no much larger clone lies one nucleotide away.

Points the paper makes about the study in general: The validation cohort had no HLA typing available for a later analysis, so co-occurrence within that cohort was assessed over all 120 or so repertoires. A few of the identified cytomegalovirus-associated TCR beta chains were confirmed in vitro to be specific for cytomegalovirus antigens. The classifier was reported to diagnose cytomegalovirus status with high specificity and sensitivity in both the original and validation cohorts. Most TCR sequences were seen in very few donors, while some public TCRs were found in many individuals. The authors suggested that the approach could potentially be extended to other disease states and immunological phenotypes. A total of 150 to 200 TCR beta chains were listed by the study as associated with cytomegalovirus. Of the cluster scores, 85% to 95% were above 0 in a later analysis, which found that TCRs clustered in the first cohort also tended to co-occur in the 90 to 150 validation repertoires.

Separate from the approximately 700-subject first cohort, the validation cohort of 120 subjects was the group to which the donors belonged. Receptors were amplified or captured by the immunoSEQ multiplex PCR assay. Under the source paper's analysis protocol: To diagnose cytomegalovirus status from the catalog of TCR beta chain sequences, a statistical classification framework was built. TCRdb carries this immuneACCESS record with in-frame sequences only. Its versions omit some clonotypes, under half of them owing to an unresolved V gene in the studies checked, with the rest unexplained. From that table come the V and J calls and clone size; the DNA was used to work out D and trimming. The sample records fewer than 90,000 clones, approximately 84% of which are singletons. The top ten clones comprise about 12% of the sample. This TCR was sampled from a woman aged 18-30 years in good health and CMV-seropositive. Sequencing used PBMCs.

CDR3 reads: CAIRTGRTYNSPLHF. Here is the DNA: TGCGCCATCAGGACAGGGCGAACCTATAATTCACCCCTCCACTTT. The chain is encoded by TRBV23-1 joined to TRBJ1-6, with 8 middle bases fitting TRBD1. TRBV23-1 counts as an open reading frame of uncertain function. The CDR3, from cysteine to phenylalanine, totals 15 residues. Just CDR3 DNA is preserved here, 45 bases in frame from base 1. The germline V and J ends show losses of 10 bases and 2 bases respectively, and no gene match explains 7 bases of the junction.